This TCR beta chain appears in the sequencing data of a study of vaccination effects on CD4 cells after COVID-19. CD4+ T cells specific for antigen were expanded with viral peptide pools by the ViraFEST assay before sequencing. Isolation of CD4+ T cells took place after nine to ten days of culture. Infection dated between March and December 2020, before the Alpha, Beta and Delta variants reached the United States. CDR3 length equals 13 residues. Trimming stripped 2 bases from V and 1 base from J, with 5 bases between. As for this clone: Its target is not known.

Assay: immunoSEQ multiplex PCR; the TCRdb copy retains only in-frame clones and omits some. This table has around 75,000 clones, around 70% appearing once. The clonotype comes from a human donor who had a prior SARS-CoV-2 infection. Specimen: CD4+ T cells from PBMCs cultured with HIV peptides, collected before COVID-19 vaccination. Subset reported: HIV-1 Nef peptide pool negative control/reference culture. This chain uses TRBV12-3 or TRBV12-4 with TRBJ1-1, with no clear D. The DNA for the CDR3 is TGTGCCAGCAGTTTAATGGAGAACACTGAAGCTTTCTTT. Its translation: CASSLMENTEAFF.